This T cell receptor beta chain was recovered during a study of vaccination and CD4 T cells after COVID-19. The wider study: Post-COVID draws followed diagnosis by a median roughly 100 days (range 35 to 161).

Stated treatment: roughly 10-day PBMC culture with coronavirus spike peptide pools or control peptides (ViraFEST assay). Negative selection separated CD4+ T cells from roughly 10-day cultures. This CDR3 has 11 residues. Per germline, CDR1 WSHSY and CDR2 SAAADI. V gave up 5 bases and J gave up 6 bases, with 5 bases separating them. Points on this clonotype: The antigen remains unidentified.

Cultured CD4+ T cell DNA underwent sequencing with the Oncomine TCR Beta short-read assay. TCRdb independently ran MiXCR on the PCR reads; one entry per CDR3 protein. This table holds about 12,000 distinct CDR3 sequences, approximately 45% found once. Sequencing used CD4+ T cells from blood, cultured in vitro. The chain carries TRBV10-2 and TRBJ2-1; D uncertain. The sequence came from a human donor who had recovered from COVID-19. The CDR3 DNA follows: TGCGCCAGCAGTCACACCAATGAGCAGTTCTTC. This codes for CASSHTNEQFF.